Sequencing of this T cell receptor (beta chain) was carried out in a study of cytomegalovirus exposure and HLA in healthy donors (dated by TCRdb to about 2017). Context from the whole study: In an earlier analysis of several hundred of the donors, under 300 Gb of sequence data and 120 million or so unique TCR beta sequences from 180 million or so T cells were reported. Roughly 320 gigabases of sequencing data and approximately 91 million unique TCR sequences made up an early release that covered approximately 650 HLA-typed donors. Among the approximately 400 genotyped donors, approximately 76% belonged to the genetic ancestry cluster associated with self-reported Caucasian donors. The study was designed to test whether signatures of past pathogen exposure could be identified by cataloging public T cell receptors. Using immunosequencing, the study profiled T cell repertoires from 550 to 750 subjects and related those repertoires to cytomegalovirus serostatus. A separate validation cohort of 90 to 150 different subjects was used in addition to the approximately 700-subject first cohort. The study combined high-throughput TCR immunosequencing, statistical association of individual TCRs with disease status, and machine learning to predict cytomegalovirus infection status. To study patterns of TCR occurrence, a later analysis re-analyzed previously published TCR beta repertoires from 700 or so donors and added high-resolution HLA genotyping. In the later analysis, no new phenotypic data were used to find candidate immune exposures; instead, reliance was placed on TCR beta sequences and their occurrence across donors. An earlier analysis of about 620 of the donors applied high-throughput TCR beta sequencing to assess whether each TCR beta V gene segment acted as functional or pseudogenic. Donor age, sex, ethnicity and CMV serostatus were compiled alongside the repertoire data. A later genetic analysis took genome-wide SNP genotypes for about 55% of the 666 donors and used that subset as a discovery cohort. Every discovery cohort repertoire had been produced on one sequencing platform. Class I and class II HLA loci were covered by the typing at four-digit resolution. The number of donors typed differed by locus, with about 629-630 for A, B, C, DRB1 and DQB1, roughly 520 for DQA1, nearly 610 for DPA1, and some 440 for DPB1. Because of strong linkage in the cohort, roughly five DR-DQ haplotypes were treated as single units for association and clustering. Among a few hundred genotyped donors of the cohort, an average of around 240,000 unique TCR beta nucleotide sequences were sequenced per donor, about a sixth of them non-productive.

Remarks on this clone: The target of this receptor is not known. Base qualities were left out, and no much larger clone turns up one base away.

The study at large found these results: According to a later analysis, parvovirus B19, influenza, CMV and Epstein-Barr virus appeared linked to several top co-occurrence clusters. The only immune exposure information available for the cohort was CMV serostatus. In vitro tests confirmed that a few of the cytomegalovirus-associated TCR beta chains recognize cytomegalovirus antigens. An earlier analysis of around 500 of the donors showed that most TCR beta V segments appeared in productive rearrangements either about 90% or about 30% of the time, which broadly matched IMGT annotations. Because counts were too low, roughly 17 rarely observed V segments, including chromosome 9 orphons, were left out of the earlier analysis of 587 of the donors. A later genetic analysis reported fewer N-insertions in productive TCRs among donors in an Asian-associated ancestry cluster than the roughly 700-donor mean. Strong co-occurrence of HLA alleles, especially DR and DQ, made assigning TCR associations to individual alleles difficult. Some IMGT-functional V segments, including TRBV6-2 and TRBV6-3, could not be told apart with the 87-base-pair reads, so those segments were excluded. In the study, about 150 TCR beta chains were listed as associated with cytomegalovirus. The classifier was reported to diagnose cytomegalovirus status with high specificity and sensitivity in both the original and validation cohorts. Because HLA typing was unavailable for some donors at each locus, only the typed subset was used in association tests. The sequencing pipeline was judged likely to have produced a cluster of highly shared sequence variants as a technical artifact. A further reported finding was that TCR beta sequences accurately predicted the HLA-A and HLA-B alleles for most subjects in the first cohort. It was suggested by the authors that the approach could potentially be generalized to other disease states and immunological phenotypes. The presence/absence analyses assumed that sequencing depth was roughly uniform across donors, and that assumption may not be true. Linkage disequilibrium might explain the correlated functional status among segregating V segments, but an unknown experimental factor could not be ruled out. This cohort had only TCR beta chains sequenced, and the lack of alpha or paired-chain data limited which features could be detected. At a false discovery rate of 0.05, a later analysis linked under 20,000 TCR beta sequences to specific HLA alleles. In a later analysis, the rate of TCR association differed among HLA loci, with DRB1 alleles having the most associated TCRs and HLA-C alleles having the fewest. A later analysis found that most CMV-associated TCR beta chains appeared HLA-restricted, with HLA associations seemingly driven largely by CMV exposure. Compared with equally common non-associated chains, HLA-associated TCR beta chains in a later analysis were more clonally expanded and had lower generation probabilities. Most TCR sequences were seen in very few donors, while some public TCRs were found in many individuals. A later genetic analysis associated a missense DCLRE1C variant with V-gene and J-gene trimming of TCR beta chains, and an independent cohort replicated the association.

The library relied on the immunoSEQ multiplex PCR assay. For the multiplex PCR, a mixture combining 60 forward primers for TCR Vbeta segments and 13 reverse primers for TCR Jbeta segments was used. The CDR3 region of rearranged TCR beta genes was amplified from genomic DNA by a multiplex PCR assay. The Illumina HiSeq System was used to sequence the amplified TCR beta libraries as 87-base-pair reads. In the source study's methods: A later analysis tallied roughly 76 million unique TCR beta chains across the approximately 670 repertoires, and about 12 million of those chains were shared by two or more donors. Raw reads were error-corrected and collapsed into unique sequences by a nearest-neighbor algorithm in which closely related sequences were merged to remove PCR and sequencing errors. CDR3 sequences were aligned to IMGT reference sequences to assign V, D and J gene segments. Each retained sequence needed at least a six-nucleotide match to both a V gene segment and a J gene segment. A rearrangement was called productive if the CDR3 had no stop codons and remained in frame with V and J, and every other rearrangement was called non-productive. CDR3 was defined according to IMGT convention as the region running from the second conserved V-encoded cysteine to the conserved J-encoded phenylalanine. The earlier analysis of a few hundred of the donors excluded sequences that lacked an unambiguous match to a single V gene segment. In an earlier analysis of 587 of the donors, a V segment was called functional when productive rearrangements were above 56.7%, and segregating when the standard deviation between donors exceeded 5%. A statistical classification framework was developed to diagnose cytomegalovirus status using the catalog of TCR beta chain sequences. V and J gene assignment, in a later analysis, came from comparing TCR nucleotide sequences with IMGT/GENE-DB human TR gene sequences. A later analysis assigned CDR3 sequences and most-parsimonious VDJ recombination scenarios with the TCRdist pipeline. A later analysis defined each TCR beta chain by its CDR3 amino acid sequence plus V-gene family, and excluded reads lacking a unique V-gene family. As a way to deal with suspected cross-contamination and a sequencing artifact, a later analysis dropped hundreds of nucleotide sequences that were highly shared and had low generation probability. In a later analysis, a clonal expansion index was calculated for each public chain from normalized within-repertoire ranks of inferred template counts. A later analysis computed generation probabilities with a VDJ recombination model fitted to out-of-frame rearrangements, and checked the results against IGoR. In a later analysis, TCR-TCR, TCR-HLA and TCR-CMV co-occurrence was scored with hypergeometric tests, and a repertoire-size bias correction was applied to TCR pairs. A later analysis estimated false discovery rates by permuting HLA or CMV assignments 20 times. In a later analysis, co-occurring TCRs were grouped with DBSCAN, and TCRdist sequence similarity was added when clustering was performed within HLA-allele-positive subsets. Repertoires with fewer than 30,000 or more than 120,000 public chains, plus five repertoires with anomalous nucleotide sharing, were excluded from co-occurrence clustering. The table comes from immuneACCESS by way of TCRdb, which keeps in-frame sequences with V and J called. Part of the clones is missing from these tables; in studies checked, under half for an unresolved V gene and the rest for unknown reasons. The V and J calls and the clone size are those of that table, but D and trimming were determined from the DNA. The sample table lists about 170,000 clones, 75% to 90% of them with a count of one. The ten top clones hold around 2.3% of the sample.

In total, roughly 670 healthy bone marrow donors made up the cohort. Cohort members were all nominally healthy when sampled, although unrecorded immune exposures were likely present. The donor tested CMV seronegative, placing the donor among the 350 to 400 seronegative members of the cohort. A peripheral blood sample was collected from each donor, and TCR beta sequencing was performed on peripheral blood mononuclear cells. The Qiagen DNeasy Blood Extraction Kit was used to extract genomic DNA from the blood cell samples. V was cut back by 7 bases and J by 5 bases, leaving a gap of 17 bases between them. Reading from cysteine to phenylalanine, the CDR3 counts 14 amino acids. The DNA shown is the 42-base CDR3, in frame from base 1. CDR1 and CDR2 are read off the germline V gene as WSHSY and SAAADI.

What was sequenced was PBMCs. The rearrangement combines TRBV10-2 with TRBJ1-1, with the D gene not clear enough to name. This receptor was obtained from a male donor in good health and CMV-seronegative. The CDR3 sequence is CASTASNSGTEAFF. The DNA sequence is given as TGCGCCAGCACCGCTAGTAATTCCGGAACTGAAGCTTTCTTT.